Given below is one T cell receptor (beta chain) in context. CDR1 is SGHNT and CDR2 is YYREEE in the germline V gene (reference sequence). V was shortened by 2 bases and J by 0 bases, with 12 bases between the two germline ends. This CDR3 has 16 amino acids. This record comes from a study of blood T cell repertoires in COVID-19. Study context: Both acute and convalescent COVID-19 samples were obtained from the United States, Italy and Spain. T cells, B-cell-depleted T cells, or PBMCs provided the cDNA or gDNA that served as material.

Per the original methods: Estimation of nucleated cell counts was performed using reference gene primer amplification. Here immunoSEQ multiplex PCR was the method, and the copy in TCRdb shows in-frame clones only, minus some. V and J calls and clone size are those listed in that table; D and trimming were worked out from the DNA. The sample yields roughly 120,000 clones, nearly 90% seen once. The V gene is TRBV5-4, the J gene TRBJ2-1; TRBD1 is a possible D gene (6 bases). The sequencing sample was made of peripheral blood. The sequence came from a human donor in a cohort sampled during active COVID-19. CDR3 amino acids: CASSFGLDSSYNEQFF. The CDR3 DNA follows: TGTGCCAGCAGCTTCGGATTGGACAGCTCCTACAATGAGCAGTTCTTC.